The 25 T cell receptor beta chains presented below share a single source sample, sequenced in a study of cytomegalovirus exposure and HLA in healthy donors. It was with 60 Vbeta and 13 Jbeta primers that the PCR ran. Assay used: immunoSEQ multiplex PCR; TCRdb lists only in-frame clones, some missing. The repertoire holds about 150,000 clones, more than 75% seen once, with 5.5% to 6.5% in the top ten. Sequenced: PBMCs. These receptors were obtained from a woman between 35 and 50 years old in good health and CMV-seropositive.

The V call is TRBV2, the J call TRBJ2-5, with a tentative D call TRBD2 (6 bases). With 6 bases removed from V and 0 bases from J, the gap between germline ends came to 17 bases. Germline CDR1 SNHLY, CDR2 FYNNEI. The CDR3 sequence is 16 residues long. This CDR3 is CASSPGRRAYQETQYF. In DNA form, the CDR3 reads TGTGCCAGCAGCCCGGGGAGGAGGGCGTACCAAGAGACCCAGTACTTC. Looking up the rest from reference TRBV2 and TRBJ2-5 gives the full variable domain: EPEVTQTPSHQVTQMGQEVILRCVPISNHLYFYWYRQILGQKVEFLVSFYNNEISEKSEIFDDQFSVERPDGSNFTLKIRSTKLEDSAMYFCASSPGRRAYQETQYFGPGTRLLVL.

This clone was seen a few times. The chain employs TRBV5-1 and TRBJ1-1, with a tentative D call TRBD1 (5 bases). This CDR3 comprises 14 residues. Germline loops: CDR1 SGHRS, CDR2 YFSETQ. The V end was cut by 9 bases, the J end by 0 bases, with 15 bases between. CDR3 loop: CATKQAGMNTEAFF. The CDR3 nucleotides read TGCGCCACAAAACAGGCGGGGATGAACACTGAAGCTTTCTTT.

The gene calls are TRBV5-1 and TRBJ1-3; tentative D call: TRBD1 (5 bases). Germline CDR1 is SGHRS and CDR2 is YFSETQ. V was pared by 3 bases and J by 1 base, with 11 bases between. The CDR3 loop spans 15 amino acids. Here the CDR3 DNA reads TGCGCCAGCAGCTACGGCCGGGGGTCTGGAAACACCATATATTTT. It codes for CASSYGRGSGNTIYF.

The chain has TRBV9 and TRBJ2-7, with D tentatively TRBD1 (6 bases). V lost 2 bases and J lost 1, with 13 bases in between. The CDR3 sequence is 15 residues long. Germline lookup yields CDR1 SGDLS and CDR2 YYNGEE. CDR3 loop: CASSVNPTGSYEQYF. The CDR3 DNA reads TGTGCCAGCAGCGTCAACCCCACAGGGTCCTACGAGCAGTACTTC.

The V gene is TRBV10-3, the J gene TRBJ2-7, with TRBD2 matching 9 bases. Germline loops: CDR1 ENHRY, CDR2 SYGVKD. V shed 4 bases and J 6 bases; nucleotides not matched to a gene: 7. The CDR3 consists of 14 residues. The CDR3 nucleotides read TGTGCCATCAGTGGGGTGGGACTAGCCTCCGAGCAGTACTTC. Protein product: CAISGVGLASEQYF.

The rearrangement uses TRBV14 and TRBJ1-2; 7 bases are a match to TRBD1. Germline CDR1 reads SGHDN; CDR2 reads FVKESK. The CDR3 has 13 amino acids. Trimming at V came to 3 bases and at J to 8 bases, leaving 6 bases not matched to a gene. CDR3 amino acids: CASSHTNRGGYTF. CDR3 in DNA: TGTGCCAGCAGCCATACAAACAGGGGCGGCTACACCTTC.

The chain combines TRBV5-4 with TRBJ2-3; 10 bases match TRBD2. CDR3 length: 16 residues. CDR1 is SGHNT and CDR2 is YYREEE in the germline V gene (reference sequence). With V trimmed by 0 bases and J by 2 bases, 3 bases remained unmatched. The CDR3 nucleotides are TGTGCCAGCAGCTTGGTCCTAGCGGGGGCCACAGATACGCAGTATTTT. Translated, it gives CASSLVLAGATDTQYF.

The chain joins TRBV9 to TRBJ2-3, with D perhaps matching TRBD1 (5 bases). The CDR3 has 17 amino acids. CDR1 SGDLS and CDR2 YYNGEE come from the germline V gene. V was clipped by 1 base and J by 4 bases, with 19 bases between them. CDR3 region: CASSVRGATLPADTQYF. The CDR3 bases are TGTGCCAGCAGCGTAAGGGGCGCTACCCTCCCAGCAGATACGCAGTATTTT.

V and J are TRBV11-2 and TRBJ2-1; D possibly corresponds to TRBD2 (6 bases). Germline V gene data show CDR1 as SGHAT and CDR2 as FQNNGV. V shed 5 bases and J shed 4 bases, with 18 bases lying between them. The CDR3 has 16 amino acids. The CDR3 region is CASSPGYGRGYNEQFF. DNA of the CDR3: TGTGCCAGCAGCCCAGGATACGGGAGAGGGTACAATGAGCAGTTCTTC.

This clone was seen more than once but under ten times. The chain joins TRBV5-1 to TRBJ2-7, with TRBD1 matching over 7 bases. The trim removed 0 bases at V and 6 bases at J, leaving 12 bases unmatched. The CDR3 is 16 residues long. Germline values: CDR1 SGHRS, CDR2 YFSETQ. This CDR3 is CASSLAISGRGSEQYF. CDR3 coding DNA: TGCGCCAGCAGCTTGGCGATCAGCGGCAGGGGGTCCGAGCAGTACTTC.

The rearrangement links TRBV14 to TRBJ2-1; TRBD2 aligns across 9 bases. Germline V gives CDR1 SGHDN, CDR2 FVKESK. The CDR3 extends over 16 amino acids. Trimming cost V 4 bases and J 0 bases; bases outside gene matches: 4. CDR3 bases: TGTGCCAGCAGCCTAAATAGCGGGAGCTCCTACAATGAGCAGTTCTTC. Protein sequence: CASSLNSGSSYNEQFF.

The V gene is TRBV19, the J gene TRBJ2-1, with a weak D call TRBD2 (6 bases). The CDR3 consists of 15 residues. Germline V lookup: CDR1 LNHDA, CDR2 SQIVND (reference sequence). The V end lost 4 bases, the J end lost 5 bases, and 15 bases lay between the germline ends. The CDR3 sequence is CASSTSVLLNNEQFF. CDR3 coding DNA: TGTGCCAGTAGTACTAGCGTCCTTCTAAACAATGAGCAGTTCTTC. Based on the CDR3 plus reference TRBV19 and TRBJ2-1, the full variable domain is DGGITQSPKYLFRKEGQNVTLSCEQNLNHDAMYWYRQDPGQGLRLIYYSQIVNDFQKGDIAEGYSVSREKKESFPLTVTSAQKNPTAFYLCASSTSVLLNNEQFFGPGTRLTVL.

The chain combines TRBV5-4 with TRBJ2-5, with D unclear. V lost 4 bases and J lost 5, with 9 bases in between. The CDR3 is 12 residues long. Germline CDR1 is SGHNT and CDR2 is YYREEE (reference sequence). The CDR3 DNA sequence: TGTGCCAGCAGCCTAAACTTGGAGACCCAGTACTTC. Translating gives CASSLNLETQYF.

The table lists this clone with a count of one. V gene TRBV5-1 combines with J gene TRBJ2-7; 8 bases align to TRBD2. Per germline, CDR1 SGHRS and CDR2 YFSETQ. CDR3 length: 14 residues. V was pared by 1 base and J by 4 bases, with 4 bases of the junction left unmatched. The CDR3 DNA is TGCGCCAGCAGCTTGATAACTAGCGGATACGAGCAGTACTTC. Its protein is CASSLITSGYEQYF.

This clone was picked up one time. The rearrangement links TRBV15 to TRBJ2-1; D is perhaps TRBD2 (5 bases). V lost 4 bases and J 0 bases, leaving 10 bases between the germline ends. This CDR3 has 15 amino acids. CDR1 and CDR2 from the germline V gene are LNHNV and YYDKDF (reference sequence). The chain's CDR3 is CATSTDGVSYNEQFF. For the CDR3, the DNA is TGTGCCACCAGCACCGACGGGGTCTCCTACAATGAGCAGTTCTTC.

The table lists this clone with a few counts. The DNA of the CDR3 is TGTGCCAGCAGTTTATTGGGACAGGGAGACAATCAGCCCCAGCATTTT. Protein sequence: CASSLLGQGDNQPQHF. The chain carries TRBV28 and TRBJ1-5; 9 positions match TRBD1. V lost 1 base and J lost 3; bases outside the gene matches: 4. The CDR3 covers 16 residues. From germline, CDR1 is MDHEN and CDR2 SYDVKM.

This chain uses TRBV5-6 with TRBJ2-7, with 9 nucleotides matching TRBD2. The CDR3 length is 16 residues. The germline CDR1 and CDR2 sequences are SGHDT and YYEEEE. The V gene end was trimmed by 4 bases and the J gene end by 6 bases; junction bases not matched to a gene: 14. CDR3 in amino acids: CASSLLAGFEFSEQYF. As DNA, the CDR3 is TGTGCCAGCAGCCTACTAGCGGGTTTTGAGTTCTCCGAGCAGTACTTC.

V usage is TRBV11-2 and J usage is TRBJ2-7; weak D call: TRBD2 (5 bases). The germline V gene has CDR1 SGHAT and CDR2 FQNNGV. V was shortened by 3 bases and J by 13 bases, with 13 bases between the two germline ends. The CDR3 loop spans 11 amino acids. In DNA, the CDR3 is TGTGCCAGCAGCTTCGGGGAGACTACCTACTTC. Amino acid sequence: CASSFGETTYF.

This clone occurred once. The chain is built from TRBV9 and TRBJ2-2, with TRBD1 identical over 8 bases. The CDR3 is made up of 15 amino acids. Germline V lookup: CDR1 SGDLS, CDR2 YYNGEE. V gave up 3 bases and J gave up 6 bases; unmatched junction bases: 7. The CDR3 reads CASSGGQAFPGELFF. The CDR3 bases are TGTGCCAGCAGCGGGGGACAGGCGTTCCCCGGGGAGCTGTTTTTT.

CDR3 DNA sequence: TGTGCCAGCACTGGTCTTGGAACTAGCGGGGTTTACAATGAGCAGTTCTTC. It specifies CASTGLGTSGVYNEQFF. The V gene is TRBV2, the J gene TRBJ2-1; TRBD2 agrees at 10 bases. Germline-derived CDR1 and CDR2 are SNHLY and FYNNEI. The CDR3 runs 17 residues. The J segment lost 4 bases and the V segment lost 7 bases, leaving 13 bases of the junction unmatched.

CDR3 bases: TGTGCCAGCAGACAGGGGGCCGGCTACACCTTC. Encoded protein: CASRQGAGYTF. The chain joins TRBV6-5 to TRBJ1-2; 9 bases are shared with TRBD1. From germline, CDR1 is MNHEY and CDR2 SVGAGI. There are 11 residues in the CDR3. Germline trimming cut 6 bases from V and 8 bases from J; bases unmatched to any gene: 1.

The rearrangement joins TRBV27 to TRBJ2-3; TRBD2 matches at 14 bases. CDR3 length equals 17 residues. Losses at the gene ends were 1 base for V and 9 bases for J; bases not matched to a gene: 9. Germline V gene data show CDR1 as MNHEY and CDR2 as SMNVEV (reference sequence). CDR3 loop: CASSLYPGTSGSETQYF. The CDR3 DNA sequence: TGTGCCAGCAGTTTATACCCCGGGACTAGCGGGAGCGAAACGCAGTATTTT.

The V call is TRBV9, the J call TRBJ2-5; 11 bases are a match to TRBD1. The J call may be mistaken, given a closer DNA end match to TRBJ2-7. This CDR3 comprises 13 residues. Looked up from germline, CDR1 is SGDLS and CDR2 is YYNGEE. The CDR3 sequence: CASSGTGGHEQYF. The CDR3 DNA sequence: TGTGCCAGCAGCGGGACAGGGGGCCACGAGCAGTACTTC.

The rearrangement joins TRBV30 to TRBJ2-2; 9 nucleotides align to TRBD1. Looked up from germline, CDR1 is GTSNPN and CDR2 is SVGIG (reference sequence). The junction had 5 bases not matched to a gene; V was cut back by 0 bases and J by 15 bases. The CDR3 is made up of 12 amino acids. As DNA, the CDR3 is TGTGCCTGGAGTGTAAGGGACAGGGAAGTGTTTTTT. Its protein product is CAWSVRDREVFF. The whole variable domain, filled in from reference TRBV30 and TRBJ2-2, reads SQTIHQWPATLVQPVGSPLSLECTVEGTSNPNLYWYRQAAGRGLQLLFYSVGIGQISSEVPQNLSASRPQDRQFILSSKKLLLSDSGFYLCAWSVRDREVFFGEGSRLTVL.

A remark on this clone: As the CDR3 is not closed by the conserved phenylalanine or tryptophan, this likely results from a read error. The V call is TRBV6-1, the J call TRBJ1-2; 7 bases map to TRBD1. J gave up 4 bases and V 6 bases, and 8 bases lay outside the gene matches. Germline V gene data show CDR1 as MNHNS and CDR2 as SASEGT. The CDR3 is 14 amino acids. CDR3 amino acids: CASRNGQVFYGYTS. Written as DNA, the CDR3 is TGTGCCAGCAGAAACGGACAGGTTTTCTATGGCTACACCTCC.